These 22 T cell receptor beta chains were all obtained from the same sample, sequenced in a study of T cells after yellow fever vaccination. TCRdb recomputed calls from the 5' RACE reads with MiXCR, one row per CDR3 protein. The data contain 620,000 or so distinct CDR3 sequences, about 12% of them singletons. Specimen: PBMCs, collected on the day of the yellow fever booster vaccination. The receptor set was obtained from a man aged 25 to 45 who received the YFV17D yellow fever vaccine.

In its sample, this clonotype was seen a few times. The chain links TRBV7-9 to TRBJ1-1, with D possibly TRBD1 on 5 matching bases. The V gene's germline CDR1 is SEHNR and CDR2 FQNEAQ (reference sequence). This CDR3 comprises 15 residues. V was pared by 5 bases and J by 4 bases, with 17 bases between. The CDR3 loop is CASSKGSGGVTEAFF. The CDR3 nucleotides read TGTGCCAGCAGCAAGGGGTCGGGGGGAGTCACTGAAGCTTTCTTT.

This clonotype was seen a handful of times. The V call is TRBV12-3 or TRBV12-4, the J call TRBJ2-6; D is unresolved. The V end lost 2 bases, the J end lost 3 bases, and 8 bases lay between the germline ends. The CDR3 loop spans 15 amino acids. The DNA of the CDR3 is TGTGCCAGCAGTTTATGGGTTGGTGGGGCCAACGTCCTGACTTTC. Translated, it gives CASSLWVGGANVLTF.

The CDR3 DNA reads TGTGCCAGCAGCTTCGCGACGGAAGCTTTCTTT. It is translated as CASSFATEAFF. The chain is built from TRBV7-2 and TRBJ1-1; D is unclear. CDR1 and CDR2 (germline): SGHTA, FQGNSA. The CDR3 has 11 amino acids. Trimming stripped 3 bases from V and 8 bases from J, with 7 bases between.

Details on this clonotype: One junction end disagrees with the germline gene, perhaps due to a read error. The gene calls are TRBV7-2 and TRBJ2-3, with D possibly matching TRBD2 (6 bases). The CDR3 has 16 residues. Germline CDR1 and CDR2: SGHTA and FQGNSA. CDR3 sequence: CASSLVASASTDTLYF. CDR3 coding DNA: TGTGCCAGCAGCTTAGTCGCTAGCGCTAGCACAGATACGCTGTATTTT.

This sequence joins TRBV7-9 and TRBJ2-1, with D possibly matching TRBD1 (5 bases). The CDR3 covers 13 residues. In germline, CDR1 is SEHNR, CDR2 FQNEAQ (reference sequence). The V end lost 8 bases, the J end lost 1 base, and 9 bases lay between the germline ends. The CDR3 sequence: CASGDSSYNEQFF. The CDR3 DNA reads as TGTGCCAGCGGTGACAGTTCCTACAATGAGCAGTTCTTC.

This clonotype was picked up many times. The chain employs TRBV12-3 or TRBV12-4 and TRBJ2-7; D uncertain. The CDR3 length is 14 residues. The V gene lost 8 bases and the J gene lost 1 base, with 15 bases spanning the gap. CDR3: CASAAVRQSYEQYF. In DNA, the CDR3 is TGTGCCAGCGCGGCTGTTCGTCAGTCCTACGAGCAGTACTTC.

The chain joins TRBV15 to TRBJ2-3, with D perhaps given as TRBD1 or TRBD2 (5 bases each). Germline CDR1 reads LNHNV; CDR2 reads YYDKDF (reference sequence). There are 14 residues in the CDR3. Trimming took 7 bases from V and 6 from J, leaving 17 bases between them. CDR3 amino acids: CATKAPGRGDTQYF. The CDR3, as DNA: TGTGCCACCAAAGCCCCAGGGAGAGGGGATACGCAGTATTTT.

CDR3 region: CASSTRRNTGELFF. The DNA of the CDR3 is TGTGCCAGTAGTACCCGGAGAAACACCGGGGAGCTGTTTTTT. This chain links TRBV19 with TRBJ2-2; no clear D gene. The length of the CDR3 is 14 residues. Germline V gene lookup returns CDR1 LNHDA and CDR2 SQIVND (reference sequence). V was trimmed by 4 bases and J by 2 bases, leaving 8 bases between them.

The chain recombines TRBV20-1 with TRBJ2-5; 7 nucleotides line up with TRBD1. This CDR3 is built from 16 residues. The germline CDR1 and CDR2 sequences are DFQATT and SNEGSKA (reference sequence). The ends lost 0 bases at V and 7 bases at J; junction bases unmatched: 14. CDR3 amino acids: CSARDHLEGALGTQYF. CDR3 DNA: TGCAGTGCTAGAGATCATCTAGAGGGGGCCTTAGGGACCCAGTACTTC.

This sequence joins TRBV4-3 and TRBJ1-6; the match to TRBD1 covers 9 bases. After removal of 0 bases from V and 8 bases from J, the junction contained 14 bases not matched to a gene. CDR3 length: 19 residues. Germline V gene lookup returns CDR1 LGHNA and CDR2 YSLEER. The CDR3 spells CASSQDPPLTGGGYSPLHF. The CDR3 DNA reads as TGCGCCAGCAGCCAAGATCCACCTTTAACAGGGGGCGGATATTCACCCCTCCACTTT.

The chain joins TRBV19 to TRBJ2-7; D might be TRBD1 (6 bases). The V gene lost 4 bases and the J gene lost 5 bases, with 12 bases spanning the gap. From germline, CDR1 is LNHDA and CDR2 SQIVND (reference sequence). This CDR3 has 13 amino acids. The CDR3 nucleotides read TGTGCCAGTAGTAACCGATACAGGGACGAGCAGTACTTC. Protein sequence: CASSNRYRDEQYF.

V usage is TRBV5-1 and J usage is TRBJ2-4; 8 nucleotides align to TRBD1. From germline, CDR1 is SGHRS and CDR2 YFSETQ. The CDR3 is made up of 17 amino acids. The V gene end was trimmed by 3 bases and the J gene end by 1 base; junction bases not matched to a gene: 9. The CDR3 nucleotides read TGCGCCAGCAGCTACGGCGGACAGGGACCGGCCAAAAACATTCAGTACTTC. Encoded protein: CASSYGGQGPAKNIQYF.

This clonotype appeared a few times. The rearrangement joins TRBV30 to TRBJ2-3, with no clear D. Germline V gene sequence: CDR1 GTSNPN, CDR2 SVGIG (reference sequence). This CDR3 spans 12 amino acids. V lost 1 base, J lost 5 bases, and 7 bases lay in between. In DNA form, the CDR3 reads TGTGCCTGGAGTGCGGCGTTAGATACGCAGTATTTT. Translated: CAWSAALDTQYF.

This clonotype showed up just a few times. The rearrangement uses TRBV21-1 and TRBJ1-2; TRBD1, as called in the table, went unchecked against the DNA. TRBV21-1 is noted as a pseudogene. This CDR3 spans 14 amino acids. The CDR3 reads CASSTGQPRGGYTF. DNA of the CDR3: TGTGCCAGCAGCACGGGACAGCCCCGGGGTGGCTACACCTTC.

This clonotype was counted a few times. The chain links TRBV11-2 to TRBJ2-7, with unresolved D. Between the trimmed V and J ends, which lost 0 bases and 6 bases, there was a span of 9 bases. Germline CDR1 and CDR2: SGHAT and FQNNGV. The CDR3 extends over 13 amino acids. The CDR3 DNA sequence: TGTGCCAGCAGCTTAGATCCACCGAGCGAGCAGTACTTC. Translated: CASSLDPPSEQYF.

The CDR3 here is CASSSAGQTYNEQFF. The CDR3, as DNA: TGCGCCAGCAGCTCGGCGGGACAAACCTACAATGAGCAGTTCTTC. The genes are TRBV5-1 and TRBJ2-1; either TRBD1 or TRBD2 may fit D (6 bases each). The V gene's germline CDR1 is SGHRS and CDR2 YFSETQ. The CDR3 is 15 residues long. Trimming removed 3 bases from V and 2 bases from J, with 12 bases in between.

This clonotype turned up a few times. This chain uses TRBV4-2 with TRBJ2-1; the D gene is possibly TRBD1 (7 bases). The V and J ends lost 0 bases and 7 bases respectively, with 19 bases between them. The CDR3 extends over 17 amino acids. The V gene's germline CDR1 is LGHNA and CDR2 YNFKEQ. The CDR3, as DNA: TGTGCCAGCAGCCAAGATCGGTCCCGGGGGACAGTAAATGAGCAGTTCTTC. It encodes CASSQDRSRGTVNEQFF.

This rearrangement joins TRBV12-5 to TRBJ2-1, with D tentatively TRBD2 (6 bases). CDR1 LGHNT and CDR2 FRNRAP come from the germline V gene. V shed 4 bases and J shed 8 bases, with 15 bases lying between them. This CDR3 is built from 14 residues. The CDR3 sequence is CASGSPYGGYEQFF. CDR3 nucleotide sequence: TGTGCTAGTGGTTCCCCGTATGGGGGGTATGAGCAGTTCTTC. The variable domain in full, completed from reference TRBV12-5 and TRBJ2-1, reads DARVTQTPRHKVTEMGQEVTMRCQPILGHNTVFWYRQTMMQGLELLAYFRNRAPLDDSGMPKDRFSAEMPDATLATLKIQPSEPRDSAVYFCASGSPYGGYEQFFGPGTRLTVL.

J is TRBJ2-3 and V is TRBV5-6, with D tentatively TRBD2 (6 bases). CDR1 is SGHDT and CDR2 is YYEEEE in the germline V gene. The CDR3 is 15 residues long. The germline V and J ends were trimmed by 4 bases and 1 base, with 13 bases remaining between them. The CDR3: CASSDDAGRTDTQYF. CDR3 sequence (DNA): TGTGCCAGCAGCGACGATGCGGGACGCACAGATACGCAGTATTTT.

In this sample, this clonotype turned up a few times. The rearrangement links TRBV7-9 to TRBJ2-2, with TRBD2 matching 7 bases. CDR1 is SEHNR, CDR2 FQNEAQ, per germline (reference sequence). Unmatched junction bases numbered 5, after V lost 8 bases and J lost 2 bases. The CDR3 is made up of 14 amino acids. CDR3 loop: CASRAGVNTGELFF. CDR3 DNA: TGTGCCAGCCGGGCGGGGGTAAACACCGGGGAGCTGTTTTTT. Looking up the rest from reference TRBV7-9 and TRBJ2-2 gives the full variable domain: DTGVSQNPRHKITKRGQNVTFRCDPISEHNRLYWYRQTLGQGPEFLTYFQNEAQLEKSRLLSDRFSAERPKGSFSTLEIQRTEQGDSAMYLCASRAGVNTGELFFGEGSRLTVL.

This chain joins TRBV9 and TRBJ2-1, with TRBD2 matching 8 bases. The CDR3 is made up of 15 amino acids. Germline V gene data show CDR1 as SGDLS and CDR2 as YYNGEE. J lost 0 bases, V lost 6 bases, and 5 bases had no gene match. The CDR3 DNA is TGTGCCAGCACGCCAGCGGGGGCCTCCTACAATGAGCAGTTCTTC. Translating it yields CASTPAGASYNEQFF.

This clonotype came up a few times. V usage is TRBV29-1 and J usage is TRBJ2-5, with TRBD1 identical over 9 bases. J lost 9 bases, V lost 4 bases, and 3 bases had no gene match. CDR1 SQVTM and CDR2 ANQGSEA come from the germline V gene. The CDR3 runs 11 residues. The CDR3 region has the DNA TGCAGCGTTGGGGGACAGGGCGCCCAGTACTTC. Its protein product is CSVGGQGAQYF.